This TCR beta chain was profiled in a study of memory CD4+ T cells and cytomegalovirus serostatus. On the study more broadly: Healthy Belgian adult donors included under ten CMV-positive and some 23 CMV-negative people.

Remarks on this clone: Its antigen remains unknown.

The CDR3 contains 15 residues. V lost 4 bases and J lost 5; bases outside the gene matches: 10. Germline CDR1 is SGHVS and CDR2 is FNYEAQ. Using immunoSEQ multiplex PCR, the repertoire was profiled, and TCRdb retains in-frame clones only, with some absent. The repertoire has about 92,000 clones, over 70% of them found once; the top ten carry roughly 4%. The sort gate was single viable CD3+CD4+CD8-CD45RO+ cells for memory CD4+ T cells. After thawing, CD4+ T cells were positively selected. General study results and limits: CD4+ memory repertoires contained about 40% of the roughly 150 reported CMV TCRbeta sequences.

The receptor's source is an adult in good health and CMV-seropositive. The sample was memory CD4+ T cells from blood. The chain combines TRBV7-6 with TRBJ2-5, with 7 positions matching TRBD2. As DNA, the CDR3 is TGTGCCAGCAGCTGGACCTCCGCGGGAGACGAGACCCAGTACTTC. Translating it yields CASSWTSAGDETQYF.